The entry below describes one TCR beta chain. Its matching antigen is unknown. V lost 1 base, J lost 1 base, and 0 bases stayed unmatched. The CDR3 length is 15 residues. The germline CDR1 and CDR2 sequences are SGHTA and FQGNSA. The data derive from a study of cytomegalovirus exposure and HLA in healthy donors. Findings and limits, study-wide: Later analysis identified several of the most significant clusters that appeared linked to common viral pathogens.

PCR primers comprised 60 Vbeta and 13 Jbeta primers. TCRdb's table, derived via immunoSEQ multiplex PCR, lists solely in-frame clones and lacks some. The sample carries 150,000 to 170,000 clones, 80% recorded once. This clonotype was sampled from a man aged 25 to 40 in good health and CMV-seropositive. Sequenced input: PBMCs. V and J are TRBV7-2 and TRBJ2-3, with TRBD2 matching 9 bases. The CDR3, as DNA: TGTGCCAGCAGCTTAGGGACTAGCGGCACAGATACGCAGTATTTT. Protein product: CASSLGTSGTDTQYF. The complete variable domain, with remaining parts taken from reference TRBV7-2 and TRBJ2-3, reads GAGVSQSPSNKVTEKGKDVELRCDPISGHTALYWYRQSLGQGLEFLIYFQGNSAPDKSGLPSDRFSAERTGGSVSTLTIQRTQQEDSAVYLCASSLGTSGTDTQYFGPGTRLTVL.